What follows describes a single T cell receptor (beta chain). Reverse transcribed after extraction, RNA yielded cDNA as the sequencing template. This table comes from immunoSEQ multiplex PCR, and its TCRdb copy is limited to in-frame clones, with some not included. The sample has about 250,000 clones; approximately 60% are singletons. The sample is drawn from a study of CD8+ T cells in alopecia areata. The overall study: Oral tofacitinib (5 to 10 mg twice daily) was administered to treated patients.

Regarding treatment: oral pan-JAK inhibitor, 5-10 mg twice daily. The sequence derives from a human donor with alopecia areata. The sample consisted of CD4+ T cells sorted from blood, taken around week 53, from a patient treated with tofacitinib.

The CDR3 region is CSVSTGDEQFF. The CDR3 DNA reads TGCAGCGTTTCTACAGGGGATGAGCAGTTCTTC. The chain couples TRBV29-1 to TRBJ2-1; TRBD1 matches at 7 bases. V was clipped by 5 bases and J by 8 bases; unmatched bases: 3. From germline, CDR1 is SQVTM and CDR2 ANQGSEA. The CDR3 contains 11 residues.